These 4 T cell receptor beta chains came from one sample sequenced in a study of T cell responses to AZD1222 COVID-19 vaccine (dated by TCRdb to 2020 to 2022). Interpreted using the paper, the time point label stands for: baseline before first vaccination. Library construction relied on the immunoSEQ multiplex PCR assay. TCRdb took over this immuneACCESS table, retaining in-frame rearrangements with V and J assigned. Such tables are incomplete; in checked studies, under half of the missing clones stem from an unresolved V gene, and the remainder is unexplained. Counted in this sample were 180,000 or so clones; less than 95% of them appeared once. The top ten clonotypes cover approximately 0.6% of the sample. This specimen consisted of peripheral blood, obtained on day 0 of AZD1222 vaccination. These receptors came from an adult in good health.

The chain links TRBV19 to TRBJ1-5; 7 nucleotides align to TRBD1. This CDR3 has 15 residues. Germline lookup yields CDR1 LNHDA and CDR2 SQIVND (reference sequence). V dropped 9 bases and J dropped 3; count of bases not matched to a gene: 11. CDR3 in amino acids: CASSLRGGLNQPQHF. Here the CDR3 DNA reads TGTGCCAGCTCGCTCAGGGGGGGCCTCAATCAGCCCCAGCATTTT.

The chain has TRBV19 and TRBJ1-2; D call uncertain. The germline CDR1 and CDR2 sequences are LNHDA and SQIVND (reference sequence). The CDR3 spans 13 residues. Trimming removed 3 bases from V and 6 bases from J, with 11 bases in between. The CDR3 DNA sequence: TGTGCCAGTAGTATGAAGTGGGGTAATGGCTACACCTTC. Translation: CASSMKWGNGYTF.

This clone was seen only once. V is TRBV3-1 (or the pseudogene TRBV3-2) and J is TRBJ1-1, with 9 bases matching TRBD1. Germline trimming cut 4 bases from V and 11 bases from J; bases unmatched to any gene: 14. The CDR3 sequence is 15 residues long. The germline CDR1 and CDR2 sequences are LGHDT and YNNKEL (reference sequence). The CDR3 protein is CASSPRDRVFNSAFF. In DNA, the CDR3 is TGTGCCAGCAGCCCGAGGGACAGGGTTTTTAACTCGGCTTTCTTT.

This chain uses TRBV19 with TRBJ2-5, with TRBD2 matching 10 bases. V lost 8 bases to trimming and J lost 5 bases; unmatched junction nucleotides: 20. The CDR3 covers 18 residues. Germline V gives CDR1 LNHDA, CDR2 SQIVND (reference sequence). CDR3 DNA: TGTGCCAGTGGTCCCCCCCCTCTTCGGCTAGCGGGAGCTGAGACCCAGTACTTC. Its protein product is CASGPPPLRLAGAETQYF. The whole variable domain, filled in from reference TRBV19 and TRBJ2-5, reads DGGITQSPKYLFRKEGQNVTLSCEQNLNHDAMYWYRQDPGQGLRLIYYSQIVNDFQKGDIAEGYSVSREKKESFPLTVTSAQKNPTAFYLCASGPPPLRLAGAETQYFGPGTRLLVL.